This is a list of T cell receptor beta chains from one sample in a study of tumor-infiltrating lymphocytes in primary liver carcinoma. Each CDR3 protein is one row after TCRdb ran MiXCR on the multiplex PCR reads. Among about 20,000 distinct CDR3 sequences, 65% to 85% were seen once, and the ten largest hold almost 40%. The sequencing sample was made of liver tumor tissue from sampling region 4. All receptors come from a woman aged 30 to 39 with primary liver carcinoma and hepatitis B virus infection. The CDR3 runs from the conserved cysteine through the conserved F or W. Fields, in order: D gene, V gene, J gene, clone size, CDR3 protein, CDR3 DNA. D genes are given only for firm matches. For some rows the clone size is stated as once, few or many, or as a class when expanded; others skip it.

D gene: NA; V gene: TRBV11-2; J gene: TRBJ2-1; clone size: NA; CDR3 protein: CTSSYIGQGDNEQFF; CDR3 DNA: TGTACTAGCAGCTATATAGGGCAGGGCGATAATGAGCAGTTCTTC
D gene: NA; V gene: TRBV20-1; J gene: TRBJ2-1; clone size: NA; CDR3 protein: CSAREWANRDDEQSF; CDR3 DNA: TGCAGTGCTAGAGAATGGGCGAACCGCGACGATGAGCAGTCCTTC
D gene: NA; V gene: TRBV5-4; J gene: TRBJ2-6; clone size: NA; CDR3 protein: CASNLAARANVLTF; CDR3 DNA: TGTGCCAGCAACTTGGCGGCTAGGGCCAACGTTCTGACTTTC
D gene: NA; V gene: TRBV4-3; J gene: TRBJ2-1; clone size: NA; CDR3 protein: CTSSQDAGSYNEQFF; CDR3 DNA: TGCACCAGCAGCCAAGATGCGGGAAGCTACAATGAGCAGTTCTTC
D gene: NA; V gene: TRBV12-3/TRBV12-4; J gene: TRBJ1-1; clone size: NA; CDR3 protein: CASSRNIYIEAFF; CDR3 DNA: TGTGCCAGCTCTCGCAACATATACATTGAAGCTTTCTTT
D gene: NA; V gene: TRBV11-1; J gene: TRBJ1-1; clone size: NA; CDR3 protein: CASSSGQGYTEAFF; CDR3 DNA: TGTGCCAGTAGCTCCGGGCAAGGCTACACTGAAGCTTTCTTT
D gene: NA; V gene: TRBV6-1; J gene: TRBJ1-1; clone size: few; CDR3 protein: CASCRELGEALF; CDR3 DNA: TGTGCCAGCTGTAGGGAATTGGGTGAAGCTCTCTTT
D gene: TRBD2; V gene: TRBV10-3; J gene: TRBJ2-1; clone size: once; CDR3 protein: CAISESVAGTYNEQFF; CDR3 DNA: TGTGCCATCAGTGAGTCAGTAGCGGGAACCTACAATGAGCAGTTCTTC
D gene: TRBD1; V gene: TRBV11-2; J gene: TRBJ2-5; clone size: NA; CDR3 protein: CTSSSGQGQETQYF; CDR3 DNA: TGTACCAGTAGCTCGGGACAGGGGCAGGAGACCCAGTACTTC
D gene: TRBD1; V gene: TRBV11-2; J gene: TRBJ2-3; clone size: NA; CDR3 protein: CASIRTRQGRGDTQYF; CDR3 DNA: TGTGCCAGTATTCGGACGCGACAGGGAAGGGGAGATACGCAGTATTTT
D gene: NA; V gene: TRBV21-1; J gene: TRBJ2-2; clone size: NA; CDR3 protein: CAISKKDRARAGELFF; CDR3 DNA: TGTGCCATCAGCAAGAAGGACAGGGCCCGCGCCGGGGAGCTGTTTTTT
D gene: TRBD2; V gene: TRBV4-3; J gene: TRBJ2-1; clone size: NA; CDR3 protein: CASSLVWDYAYNEQFF; CDR3 DNA: TGTGCCAGCAGCCTAGTTTGGGACTACGCCTACAATGAGCAGTTCTTC
D gene: NA; V gene: TRBV6-1; J gene: TRBJ1-5; clone size: NA; CDR3 protein: CASSVEWGINQPQHF; CDR3 DNA: TGTGCAAGCAGTGTAGAATGGGGGATCAATCAGCCCCAACATTTT
D gene: TRBD1; V gene: TRBV11-2; J gene: TRBJ1-1; clone size: NA; CDR3 protein: CASSARDRGRKGWINTEAFF; CDR3 DNA: TGTGCCAGCAGCGCACGGGACAGGGGGCGCAAGGGGTGGATTAACACTGAAGCTTTCTTT
D gene: NA; V gene: TRBV11-1; J gene: TRBJ2-5; clone size: many; CDR3 protein: CASSLAGREETQYF; CDR3 DNA: TGTGCCAGCAGCTTAGCAGGGCGCGAAGAGACCCAGTACTTC